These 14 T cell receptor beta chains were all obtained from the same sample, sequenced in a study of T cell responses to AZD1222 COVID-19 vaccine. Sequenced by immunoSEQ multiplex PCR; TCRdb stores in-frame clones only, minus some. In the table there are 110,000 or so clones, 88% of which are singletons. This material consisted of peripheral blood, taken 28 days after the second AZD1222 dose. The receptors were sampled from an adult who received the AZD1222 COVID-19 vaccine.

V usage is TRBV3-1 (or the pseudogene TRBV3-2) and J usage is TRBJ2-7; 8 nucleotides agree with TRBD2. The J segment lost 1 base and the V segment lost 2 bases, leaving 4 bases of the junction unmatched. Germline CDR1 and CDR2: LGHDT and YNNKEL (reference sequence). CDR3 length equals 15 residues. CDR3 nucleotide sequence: TGTGCCAGCAGCCAACCGGGGGGGCGGTCCTACGAGCAGTACTTC. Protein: CASSQPGGRSYEQYF.

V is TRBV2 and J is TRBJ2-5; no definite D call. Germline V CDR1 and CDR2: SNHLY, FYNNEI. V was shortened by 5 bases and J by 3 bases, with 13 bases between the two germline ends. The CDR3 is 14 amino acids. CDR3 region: CASSPDPWEETQYF. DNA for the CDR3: TGTGCCAGCAGTCCGGACCCATGGGAAGAGACCCAGTACTTC.

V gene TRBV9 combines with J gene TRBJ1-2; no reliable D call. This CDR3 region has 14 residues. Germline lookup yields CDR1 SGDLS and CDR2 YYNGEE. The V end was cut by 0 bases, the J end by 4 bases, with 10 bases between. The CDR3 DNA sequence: TGTGCCAGCAGCGTAGCACAGTCTTCCTATGGCTACACCTTC. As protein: CASSVAQSSYGYTF.

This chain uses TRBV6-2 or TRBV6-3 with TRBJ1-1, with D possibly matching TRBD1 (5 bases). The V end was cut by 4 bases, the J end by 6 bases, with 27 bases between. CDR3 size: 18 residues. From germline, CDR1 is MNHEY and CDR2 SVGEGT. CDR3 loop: CASSLLGLNGGKSAEAFF. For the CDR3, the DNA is TGTGCCAGCAGTTTGTTGGGTCTAAACGGGGGAAAATCCGCTGAAGCTTTCTTT.

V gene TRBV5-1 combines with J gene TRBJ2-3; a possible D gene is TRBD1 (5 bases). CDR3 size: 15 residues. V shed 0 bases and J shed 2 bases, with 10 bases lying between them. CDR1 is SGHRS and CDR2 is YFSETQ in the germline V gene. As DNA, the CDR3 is TGCGCCAGCAGCTTGGCGACAGCCAACACAGATACGCAGTATTTT. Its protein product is CASSLATANTDTQYF. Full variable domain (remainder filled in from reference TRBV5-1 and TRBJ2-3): KAGVTQTPRYLIKTRGQQVTLSCSPISGHRSVSWYQQTPGQGLQFLFEYFSETQRNKGNFPGRFSGRQFSNSRSEMNVSTLELGDSALYLCASSLATANTDTQYFGPGTRLTVL.

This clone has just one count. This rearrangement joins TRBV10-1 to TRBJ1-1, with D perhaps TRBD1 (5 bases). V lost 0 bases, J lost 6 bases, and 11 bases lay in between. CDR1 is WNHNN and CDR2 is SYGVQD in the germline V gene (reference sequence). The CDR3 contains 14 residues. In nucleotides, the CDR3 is TGCGCCAGCAGTGAGTCGCGGGGGATGGCTGAAGCTTTCTTT. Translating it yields CASSESRGMAEAFF.

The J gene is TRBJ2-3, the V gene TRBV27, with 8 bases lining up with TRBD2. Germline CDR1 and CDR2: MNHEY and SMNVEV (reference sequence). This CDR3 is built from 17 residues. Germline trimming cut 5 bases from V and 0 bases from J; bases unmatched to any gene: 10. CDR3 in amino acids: CASSRLPSGGSTDTQYF. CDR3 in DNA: TGTGCCAGCAGTCGCCTCCCCAGCGGGGGCAGCACAGATACGCAGTATTTT.

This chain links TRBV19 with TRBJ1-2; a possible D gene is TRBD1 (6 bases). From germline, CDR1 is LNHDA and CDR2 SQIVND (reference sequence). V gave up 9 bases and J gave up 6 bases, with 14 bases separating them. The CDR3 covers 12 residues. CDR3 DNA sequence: TGTGCCAGCGCCGGGACAAGGAATGGCTACACCTTC. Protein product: CASAGTRNGYTF.

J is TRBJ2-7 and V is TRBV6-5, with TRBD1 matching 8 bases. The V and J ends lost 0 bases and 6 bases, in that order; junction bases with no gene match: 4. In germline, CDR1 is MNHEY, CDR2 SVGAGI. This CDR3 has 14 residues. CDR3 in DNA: TGTGCCAGCAGTTACTCTAGACAGGGGCTCGAGCAGTACTTC. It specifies CASSYSRQGLEQYF.

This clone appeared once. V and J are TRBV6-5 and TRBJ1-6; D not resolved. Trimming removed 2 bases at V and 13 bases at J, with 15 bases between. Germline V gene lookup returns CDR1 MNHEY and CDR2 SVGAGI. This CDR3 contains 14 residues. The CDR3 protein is CASSYVDASSPLHF. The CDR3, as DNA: TGTGCCAGCAGTTACGTTGACGCCTCTTCCCCCCTCCACTTT.

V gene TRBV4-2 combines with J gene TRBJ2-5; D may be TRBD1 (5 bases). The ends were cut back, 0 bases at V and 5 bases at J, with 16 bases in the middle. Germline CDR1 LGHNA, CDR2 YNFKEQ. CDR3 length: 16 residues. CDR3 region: CASSQESSQGRETQYF. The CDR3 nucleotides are TGTGCCAGCAGCCAAGAAAGTAGTCAGGGTCGGGAGACCCAGTACTTC.

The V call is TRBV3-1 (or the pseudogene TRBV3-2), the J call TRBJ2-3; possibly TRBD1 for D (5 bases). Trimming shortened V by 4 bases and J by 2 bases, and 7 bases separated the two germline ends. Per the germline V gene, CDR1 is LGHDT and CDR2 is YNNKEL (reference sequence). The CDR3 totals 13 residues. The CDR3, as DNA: TGTGCCAGCAGCCGACAGCTCACAGATACGCAGTATTTT. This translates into CASSRQLTDTQYF.

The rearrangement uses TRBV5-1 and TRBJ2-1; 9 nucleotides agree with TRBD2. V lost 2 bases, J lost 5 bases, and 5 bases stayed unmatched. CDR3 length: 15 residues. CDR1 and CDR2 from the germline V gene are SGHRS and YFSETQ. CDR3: CASSLIAGADNEQFF. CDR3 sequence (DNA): TGCGCCAGCAGCTTAATAGCGGGGGCCGACAATGAGCAGTTCTTC.

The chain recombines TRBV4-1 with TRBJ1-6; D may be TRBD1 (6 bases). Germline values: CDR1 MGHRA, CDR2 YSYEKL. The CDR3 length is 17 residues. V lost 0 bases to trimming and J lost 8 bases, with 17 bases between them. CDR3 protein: CASSQDYKGGIDSPLHF. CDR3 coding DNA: TGCGCCAGCAGCCAAGATTATAAAGGGGGAATTGATTCACCCCTCCACTTT.